This T cell receptor beta chain was identified in a study of blood T cell repertoires in COVID-19. The V end lost 2 bases, the J end lost 7 bases, and 18 bases lay between the germline ends. There are 16 residues in the CDR3. Germline V gives CDR1 ENHRY, CDR2 SYGVKD. This clone was seen only a few times. All recovered Cohort 3 donors got two negative PCRs, got clearance, or saw symptom resolution. The repertoire was sequenced with immunoSEQ multiplex PCR; TCRdb's copy has only in-frame clones and lacks some. The sample contains approximately 400,000 clones, around 86% of which appear only once. J is TRBJ2-1 and V is TRBV10-3; the D gene is possibly TRBD1 (6 bases). The material sequenced was PBMCs or T cells enriched from blood (not recorded which). The sequence was obtained from a woman in her forties or fifties who had recovered from COVID-19. The CDR3 loop reads CAISEDQGFTRNEQFF. CDR3 in DNA: TGTGCCATCAGTGAGGATCAGGGGTTTACGAGGAATGAGCAGTTCTTC.